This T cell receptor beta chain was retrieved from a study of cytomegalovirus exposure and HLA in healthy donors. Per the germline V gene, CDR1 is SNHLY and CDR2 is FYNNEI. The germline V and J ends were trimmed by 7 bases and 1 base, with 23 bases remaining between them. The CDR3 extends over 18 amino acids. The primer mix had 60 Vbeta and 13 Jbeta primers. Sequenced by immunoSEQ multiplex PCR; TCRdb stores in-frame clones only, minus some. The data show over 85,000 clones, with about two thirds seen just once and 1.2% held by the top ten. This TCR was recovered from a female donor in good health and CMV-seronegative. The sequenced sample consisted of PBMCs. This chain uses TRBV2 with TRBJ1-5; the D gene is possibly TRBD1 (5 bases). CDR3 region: CASKEGSRPRASNQPQHF. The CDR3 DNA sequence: TGTGCCAGCAAGGAGGGGTCCAGGCCGCGTGCCAGCAATCAGCCCCAGCATTTT.